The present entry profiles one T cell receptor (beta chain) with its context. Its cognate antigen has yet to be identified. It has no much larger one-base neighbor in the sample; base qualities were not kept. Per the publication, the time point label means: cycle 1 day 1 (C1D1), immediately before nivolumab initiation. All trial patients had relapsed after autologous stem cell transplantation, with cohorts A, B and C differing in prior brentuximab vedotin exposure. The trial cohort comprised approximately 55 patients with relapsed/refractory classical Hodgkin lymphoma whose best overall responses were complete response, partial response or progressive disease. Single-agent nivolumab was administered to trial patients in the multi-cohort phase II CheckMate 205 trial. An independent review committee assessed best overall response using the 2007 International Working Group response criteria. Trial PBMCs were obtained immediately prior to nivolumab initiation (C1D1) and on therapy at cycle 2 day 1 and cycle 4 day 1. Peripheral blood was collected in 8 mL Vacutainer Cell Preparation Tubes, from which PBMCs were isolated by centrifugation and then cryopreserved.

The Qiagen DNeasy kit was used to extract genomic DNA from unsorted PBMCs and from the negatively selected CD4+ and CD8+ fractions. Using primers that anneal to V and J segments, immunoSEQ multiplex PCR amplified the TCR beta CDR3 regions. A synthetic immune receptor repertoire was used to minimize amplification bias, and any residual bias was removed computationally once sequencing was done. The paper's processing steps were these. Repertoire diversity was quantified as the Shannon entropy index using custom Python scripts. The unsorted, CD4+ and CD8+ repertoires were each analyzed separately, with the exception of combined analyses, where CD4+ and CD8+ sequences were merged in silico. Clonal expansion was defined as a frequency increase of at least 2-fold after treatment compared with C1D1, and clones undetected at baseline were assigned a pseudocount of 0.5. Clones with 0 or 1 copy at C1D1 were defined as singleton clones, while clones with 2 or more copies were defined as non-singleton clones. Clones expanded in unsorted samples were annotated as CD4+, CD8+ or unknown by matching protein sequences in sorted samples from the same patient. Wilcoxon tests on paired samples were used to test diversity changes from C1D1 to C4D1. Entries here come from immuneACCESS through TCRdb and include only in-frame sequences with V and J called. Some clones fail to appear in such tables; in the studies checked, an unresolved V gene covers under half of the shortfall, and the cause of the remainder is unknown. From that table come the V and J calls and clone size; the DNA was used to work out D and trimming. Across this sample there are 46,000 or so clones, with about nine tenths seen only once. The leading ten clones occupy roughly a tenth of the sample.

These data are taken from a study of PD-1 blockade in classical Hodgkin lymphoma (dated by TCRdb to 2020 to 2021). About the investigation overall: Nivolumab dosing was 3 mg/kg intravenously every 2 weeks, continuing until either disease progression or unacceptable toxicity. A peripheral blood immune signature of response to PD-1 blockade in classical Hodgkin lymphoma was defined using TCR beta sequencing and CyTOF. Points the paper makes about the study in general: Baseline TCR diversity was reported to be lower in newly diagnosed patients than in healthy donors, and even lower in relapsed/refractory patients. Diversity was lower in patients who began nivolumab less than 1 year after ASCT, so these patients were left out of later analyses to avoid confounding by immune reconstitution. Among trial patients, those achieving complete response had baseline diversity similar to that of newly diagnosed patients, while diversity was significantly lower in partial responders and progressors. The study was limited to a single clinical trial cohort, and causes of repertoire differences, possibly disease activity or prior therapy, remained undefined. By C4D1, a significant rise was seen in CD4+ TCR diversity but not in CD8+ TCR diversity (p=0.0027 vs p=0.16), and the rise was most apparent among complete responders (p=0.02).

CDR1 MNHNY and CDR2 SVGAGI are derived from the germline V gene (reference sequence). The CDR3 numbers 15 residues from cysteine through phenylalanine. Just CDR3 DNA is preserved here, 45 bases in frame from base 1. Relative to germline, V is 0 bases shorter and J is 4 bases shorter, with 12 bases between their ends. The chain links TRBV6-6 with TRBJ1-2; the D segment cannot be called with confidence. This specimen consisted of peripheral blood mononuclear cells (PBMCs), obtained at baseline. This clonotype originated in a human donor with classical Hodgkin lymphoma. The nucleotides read TGTGCCAGCAGTTACTCAAGTAGACCGGTCTATGGCTACACCTTC. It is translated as CASSYSSRPVYGYTF.